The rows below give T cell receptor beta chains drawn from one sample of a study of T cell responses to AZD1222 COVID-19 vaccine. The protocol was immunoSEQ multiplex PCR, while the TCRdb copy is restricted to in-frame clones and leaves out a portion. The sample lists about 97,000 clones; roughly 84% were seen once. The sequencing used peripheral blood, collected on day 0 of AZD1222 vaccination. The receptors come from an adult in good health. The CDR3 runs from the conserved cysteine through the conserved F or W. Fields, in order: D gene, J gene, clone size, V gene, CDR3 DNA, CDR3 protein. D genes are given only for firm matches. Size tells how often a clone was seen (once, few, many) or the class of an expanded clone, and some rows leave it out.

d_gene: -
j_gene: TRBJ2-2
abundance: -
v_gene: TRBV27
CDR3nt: TGTGCCAGCATGGGCGTTATGAACACCGGGGAGCTGTTTTTT
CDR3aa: CASMGVMNTGELFF

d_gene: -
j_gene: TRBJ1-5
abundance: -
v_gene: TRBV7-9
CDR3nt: TGTGCCAGCAGCAATTCCGGGACGGGTGATCAGCCCCAGCATTTT
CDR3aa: CASSNSGTGDQPQHF

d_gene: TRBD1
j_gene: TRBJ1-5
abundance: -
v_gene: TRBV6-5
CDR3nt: TGTGCCAGCAGATTAGCCGGGACAGGGGATCAGCCCCAGCATTTT
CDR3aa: CASRLAGTGDQPQHF

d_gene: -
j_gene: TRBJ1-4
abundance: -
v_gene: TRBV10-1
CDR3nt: TGCGCCAGCAGTGAGAGCCTCGGTAATGAAAAACTGTTTTTT
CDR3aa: CASSESLGNEKLFF

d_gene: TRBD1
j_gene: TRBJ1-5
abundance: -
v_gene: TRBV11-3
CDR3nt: TGTGCCAGCAGCCCCGGACAGGAAAGCAATCAGCCCCAGCATTTT
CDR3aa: CASSPGQESNQPQHF

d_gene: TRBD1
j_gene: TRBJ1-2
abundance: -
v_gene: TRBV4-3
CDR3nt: TGCGCCAGCAGCCAAGATCTCCGGGGGACAGGTCGGGATGGCTACACCTTC
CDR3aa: CASSQDLRGTGRDGYTF

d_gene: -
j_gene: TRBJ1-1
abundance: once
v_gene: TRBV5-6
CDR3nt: TGTGCCAGCAGCCTCCGGGTTTGGAACACTGAAGCTTTCTTT
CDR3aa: CASSLRVWNTEAFF

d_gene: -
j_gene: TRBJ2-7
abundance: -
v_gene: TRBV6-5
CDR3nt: TGTGCCAGCAGCGCGTATGAGACAGAGGGCTACGAGCAGTACTTC
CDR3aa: CASSAYETEGYEQYF

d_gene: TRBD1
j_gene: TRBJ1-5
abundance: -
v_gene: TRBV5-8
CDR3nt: TGTGCCAGCAGCTTATGGACAGGGAGGGGTCAGCCCCAGCATTTT
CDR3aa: CASSLWTGRGQPQHF

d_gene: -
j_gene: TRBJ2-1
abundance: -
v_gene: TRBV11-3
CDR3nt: TGTGCCAGCAGCCTCAAGGGCCCTGGGTGGGGTGAGCAGTTCTTC
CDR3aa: CASSLKGPGWGEQFF

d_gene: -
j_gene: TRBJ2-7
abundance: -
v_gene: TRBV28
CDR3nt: TGTGCCGCCAAAGGGGCCCCCGTATCGGAGCAGTACTTC
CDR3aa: CAAKGAPVSEQYF

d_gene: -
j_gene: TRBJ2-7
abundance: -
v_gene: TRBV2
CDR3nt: TGTGCCAGCAGGGCCGACACCTACGAGCAGTACTTC
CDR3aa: CASRADTYEQYF

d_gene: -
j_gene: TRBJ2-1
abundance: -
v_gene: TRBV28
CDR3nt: TGTGCCAGCAGAGGAGGGAATGAGCAGTTCTTC
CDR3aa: CASRGGNEQFF

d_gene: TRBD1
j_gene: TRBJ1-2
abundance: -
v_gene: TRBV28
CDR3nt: TGTGCCAGCAGTCTAAAACAGGGGGGCTACACCTTC
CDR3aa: CASSLKQGGYTF

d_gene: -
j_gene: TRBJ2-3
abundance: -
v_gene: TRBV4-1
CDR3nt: TGCGCCAGCAGCCAAGTGGGGACGCAGTATTTT
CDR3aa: CASSQVGTQYF

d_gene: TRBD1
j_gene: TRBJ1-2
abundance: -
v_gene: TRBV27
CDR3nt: TGTGCCAGCGGGACAGGGGGGCTCTATGGCTACACCTTC
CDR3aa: CASGTGGLYGYTF

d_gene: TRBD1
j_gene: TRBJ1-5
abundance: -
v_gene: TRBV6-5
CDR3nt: TGTGCCAGCAGTCGCCAGGGGGCATATCAGCCCCAGCATTTT
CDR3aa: CASSRQGAYQPQHF

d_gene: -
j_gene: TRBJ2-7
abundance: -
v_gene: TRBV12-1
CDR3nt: TGTGCCAGCAGCTCCCCAGCCCATGGGCGCTCCTACGAGCAGTACTTC
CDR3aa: CASSSPAHGRSYEQYF

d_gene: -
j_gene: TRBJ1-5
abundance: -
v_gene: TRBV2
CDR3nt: TGTGCCAGCAGCCGGGACGGGCCTTTTCAGCCCCAGCATTTT
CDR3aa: CASSRDGPFQPQHF

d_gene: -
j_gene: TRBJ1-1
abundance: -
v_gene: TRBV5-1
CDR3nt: TGCGCCAGCCGCCGAGGGGTAGGGACTGAAGCTTTCTTT
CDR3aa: CASRRGVGTEAFF

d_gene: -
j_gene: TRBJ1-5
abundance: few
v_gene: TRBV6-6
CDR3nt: TGTGCCAGCAGTCGAGGGGACCATTTCTATAGCAATCAGCCCCAGCATTTT
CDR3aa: CASSRGDHFYSNQPQHF

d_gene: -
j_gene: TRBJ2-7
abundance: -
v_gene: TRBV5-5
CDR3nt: TGTGCCAGCAGCCGCGGGACTGGGAACGAGCAGTACTTC
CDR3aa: CASSRGTGNEQYF

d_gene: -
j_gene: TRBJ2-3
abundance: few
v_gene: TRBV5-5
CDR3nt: TGTGCCAGCAGCTTGGGGACCCCTAGCACAGATACGCAGTATTTT
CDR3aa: CASSLGTPSTDTQYF

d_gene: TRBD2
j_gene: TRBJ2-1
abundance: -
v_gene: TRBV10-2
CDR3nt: TGCGCCAGCAGTGGGGAGCTAGCGGGGGGGCTTGGAGAGCAGTTCTTC
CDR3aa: CASSGELAGGLGEQFF

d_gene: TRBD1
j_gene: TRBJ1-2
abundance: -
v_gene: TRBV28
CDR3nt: TGTGCCAGCAGTTTAGTGGGACAGGGGAAATGGACGAAGTATGGCTACACCTTC
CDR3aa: CASSLVGQGKWTKYGYTF

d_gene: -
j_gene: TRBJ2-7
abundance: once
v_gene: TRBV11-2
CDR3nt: TGTGCCAGCAGCTTAAGGCTCACCGGGACCCCGAATGACTACGAGCAGTACTTC
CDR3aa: CASSLRLTGTPNDYEQYF

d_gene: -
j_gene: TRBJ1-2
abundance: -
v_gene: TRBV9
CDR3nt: TGTGCCAGCAGCCCAGGCCTCACGGTGGGGGAAGGCTACACCTTC
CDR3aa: CASSPGLTVGEGYTF